This TCR beta chain was identified during a study of cytomegalovirus exposure and HLA in healthy donors (dated by TCRdb to between 2016 and 2019). Regarding the study in general: An earlier analysis of 587 of the donors reported about 260 Gb of sequence data and 90 million to 120 million unique TCR beta sequences obtained from some 170 million T cells. Roughly 300 gigabases of sequencing data and roughly 80 million unique TCR sequences made up an early release that covered about 640 HLA-typed donors. In the later analysis, no new phenotypic data were used to find candidate immune exposures; instead, reliance was placed on TCR beta sequences and their occurrence across donors. The study aimed to test whether signatures of past pathogen exposure could be identified by cataloging public T cell receptors. High-throughput TCR immunosequencing, statistical association of individual TCRs with disease status, and machine learning were combined to predict cytomegalovirus infection status. Among some 410 genotyped donors of the cohort, an average of 235,054 unique TCR beta nucleotide sequences were sequenced per donor, roughly 18% of them non-productive. Typing coverage varied by locus: about 629-640 donors for A, B, C, DRB1 and DQB1; 500 to 550 for DQA1; over 600 for DPA1; roughly 470 for DPB1. Besides the first cohort of 500 to 700 subjects, a separate validation cohort made up of roughly 120 different subjects was used. To decide whether each TCR beta V gene segment behaved as functional or pseudogenic, an earlier analysis of 587 of the donors relied on high-throughput TCR beta sequencing. About five DR-DQ haplotypes were handled as single units for association and clustering, since linkage in the cohort was strong. Class I and class II HLA loci were covered by the typing at four-digit resolution. The T cell repertoires of around 670 subjects were profiled by immunosequencing and related to cytomegalovirus serostatus. In a later genetic analysis, genome-wide SNP genotypes for 398 of the 666 donors were used, and that subset was treated as a discovery cohort. All discovery cohort repertoires had been generated on a single sequencing platform. Of the approximately 400 genotyped donors, roughly 76% were placed in the genetic ancestry cluster associated with self-reported Caucasian donors. In a later analysis, previously published TCR beta repertoires from 550 to 700 donors were re-analyzed and high-resolution HLA genotyping was added so that TCR occurrence patterns could be studied. Donor age, sex, ethnicity and CMV serostatus were collected together with the repertoire data. The paper's findings and limits, for the study overall: Compared with equally common non-associated chains, HLA-associated TCR beta chains in a later analysis were more clonally expanded and had lower generation probabilities. Some IMGT-functional V segments, including TRBV6-2 and TRBV6-3, could not be distinguished by the 87-base-pair reads and were therefore excluded. A later analysis reported that several top co-occurrence clusters appeared linked to parvovirus B19, influenza, CMV and Epstein-Barr virus. A further reported finding was that TCR beta sequences accurately predicted the HLA-A and HLA-B alleles for most subjects in the first cohort. Because some donors lacked HLA typing at each locus, the association tests relied only on the typed subset. The classifier was reported to diagnose cytomegalovirus status with high specificity and sensitivity in both the original and validation cohorts. A cluster of highly shared sequence variants was judged likely to represent a technical artifact of the sequencing pipeline. In an earlier analysis of around 600 of the donors, most TCR beta V segments were observed in productive rearrangements about 87% or about 30% of the time, broadly matching IMGT annotations. A total of 164 TCR beta chains were listed by the study as associated with cytomegalovirus. The authors suggested that the approach could potentially be extended to other disease states and immunological phenotypes. The cohort was sequenced for TCR beta chains only, and without alpha or paired-chain data the features that could be detected were limited. Most CMV-associated TCR beta chains appeared to be HLA-restricted in a later analysis, and the HLA associations seemed to be driven largely by CMV exposure. In a later analysis, 16,951 TCR beta sequences were associated with specific HLA alleles at a false discovery rate of 0.05. The earlier analysis of approximately 540 of the donors excluded about 16 rarely observed V segments, including chromosome 9 orphons, because counts were too low. A later genetic analysis reported fewer N-insertions in productive TCRs among donors in an Asian-associated ancestry cluster than the roughly 690-donor mean. When HLA alleles, especially DR and DQ, strongly co-occurred, attributing TCR associations to individual alleles was difficult. A later analysis found that TCR association rates varied across HLA loci, with DRB1 alleles showing the most associated TCRs and HLA-C alleles the fewest. Linkage disequilibrium might explain the correlated functional status among segregating V segments, but an unknown experimental factor could not be excluded. A few of the identified cytomegalovirus-associated TCR beta chains were confirmed in vitro to be specific for cytomegalovirus antigens. An association between a missense DCLRE1C variant and V-gene and J-gene trimming of TCR beta chains was found in a later genetic analysis and replicated in an independent cohort. CMV serostatus was the only immune exposure information available for the cohort. Sequencing depth was assumed to be roughly uniform across donors in the presence/absence analyses, though that assumption may not hold. While some public TCRs were present in many individuals, most TCR sequences turned up only very rarely across donors.

The cohort was made up of 500 to 850 healthy bone marrow donors. At the time of sampling, every cohort member was nominally healthy, though immune exposures that went unrecorded were likely present. The donor tested CMV seropositive and was one of the 289 seropositive cohort members. A peripheral blood sample was collected from each donor, and TCR beta sequencing was performed on peripheral blood mononuclear cells. Genomic DNA extraction from the blood cell samples was performed with the Qiagen DNeasy Blood Extraction Kit. CDR1 and CDR2 are drawn from the germline V gene (reference sequence): LNHDA, SQIVND. V loses 5 bases, J loses 11 bases, and the germline ends lie 19 bases apart. The CDR3 holds 14 amino acids from the cysteine to the phenylalanine. CDR3 DNA only is kept here, 42 bases in frame from base 1. The library was built by means of the immunoSEQ multiplex PCR assay. The multiplex PCR relied on a mix of 60 forward primers for TCR Vbeta segments and 13 reverse primers for TCR Jbeta segments. The CDR3 region of rearranged TCR beta genes was amplified from genomic DNA by a multiplex PCR assay. The amplified TCR beta libraries were sequenced on the Illumina HiSeq System as 87-base-pair reads. In the source study's methods: Across the 500 to 700 repertoires, a later analysis counted about 81 million unique TCR beta chains, some 11 million of which were shared by at least two donors. Raw reads were error-corrected and collapsed into unique sequences with a nearest-neighbor algorithm that merged closely related sequences to remove PCR and sequencing errors. CDR3 sequences were aligned to IMGT reference sequences to assign V, D and J gene segments. Each retained sequence needed at least a six-nucleotide match to both a V gene segment and a J gene segment. Rearrangements were called productive when the CDR3 lacked stop codons and stayed in frame with V and J; all others were non-productive. Following IMGT convention, CDR3 was defined as the stretch from the second conserved V-encoded cysteine up to the conserved J-encoded phenylalanine. The earlier analysis of approximately 500 of the donors excluded sequences that lacked an unambiguous match to a single V gene segment. In an earlier analysis of some 590 of the donors, a V segment was called functional when productive rearrangements were above 56.7%, and segregating when the standard deviation between donors exceeded 5%. To diagnose cytomegalovirus status from the catalog of TCR beta chain sequences, a statistical classification framework was built. In a later analysis, V and J genes were assigned by comparing TCR nucleotide sequences against IMGT/GENE-DB human TR gene sequences. In a later analysis, CDR3 sequences and most-parsimonious VDJ recombination scenarios were assigned using the TCRdist pipeline. In a later analysis, each TCR beta chain was defined by its CDR3 amino acid sequence together with its V-gene family, and reads lacking a unique V-gene family were excluded. As a way to deal with suspected cross-contamination and a sequencing artifact, a later analysis dropped approximately 590 nucleotide sequences that were highly shared and had low generation probability. A later analysis calculated a clonal expansion index for each public chain from normalized within-repertoire ranks of inferred template counts. In a later analysis, generation probabilities were computed using a VDJ recombination model fitted to out-of-frame rearrangements, and the results were checked against IGoR. In a later analysis, TCR-TCR, TCR-HLA and TCR-CMV co-occurrence was scored with hypergeometric tests, and a repertoire-size bias correction was applied to TCR pairs. In a later analysis, false discovery rates were estimated by permuting HLA or CMV assignments 20 times. In a later analysis, co-occurring TCRs were grouped with DBSCAN, and TCRdist sequence similarity was added when clustering was performed within HLA-allele-positive subsets. Repertoires with fewer than 30,000 or more than 120,000 public chains were left out of co-occurrence clustering, as were roughly five repertoires with anomalous nucleotide sharing. Held by TCRdb, this immuneACCESS table contains in-frame sequences only and omits some clones. Under half of the omission traces to an unresolved V gene where checked; the cause of the rest is unknown. V and J calls and clone size come straight from that table; D and trimming were deduced from the DNA. The sample yields fewer than 200,000 clones; approximately 84% were counted once. Jointly, the top ten make up under 5% of the sample.

Worth noting for this clone: Its antigen is not yet known. No much larger clone exists at a distance of one base, and base qualities are not known.

This clonotype was obtained from a woman aged 45-59 years in good health and CMV-seropositive. The rearrangement joined TRBV19 to TRBJ2-4; the D gene cannot be resolved reliably. The sequenced sample consisted of PBMCs. At the DNA level, the sequence is TGTGCCAGTAGTGTCCCGTCCGGAGCTGTGGTTCAGTACTTC. This codes for CASSVPSGAVVQYF.